This T cell receptor (beta chain) was sequenced for a study of post-analysis software for immune sequencing data. Overall study context: Relapsing-remitting, secondary progressive and progressive-relapsing forms of multiple sclerosis all featured among disease courses. Study findings and constraints: Roughly 5 TRBV segments occurring more often in patients than controls included TRBV5-6, TRBV5-1 and TRBV20-1. Clustering by F measure revealed strong co-clustering among samples prepared together in one batch. Versus controls, multiple sclerosis patients showed significantly lower diversity (normalized Chao1).

Germline loops: CDR1 KGHSH, CDR2 LQKENI. The CDR3 spans 14 residues. Trimming took 3 bases from V and 7 from J, leaving 10 bases between them. Tagging with unique molecular identifiers was a feature of the TCR beta cDNA libraries. From the PCR reads, TCRdb called clonotypes with MiXCR, one entry per CDR3 protein. The repertoire holds hundreds of thousands of distinct CDR3 sequences, with approximately 42% as singletons. On this clonotype: What it binds is not known.

The clonotype originates from a girl between 2 and 10 years old with multiple sclerosis. This chain joins TRBV18 and TRBJ1-6; TRBD1 might be the D (6 bases). The sequencing input was blood. The CDR3 DNA reads TGTGCCAGCTCACCGGACAGAACCAATTCACCCCTCCACTTT. Its protein is CASSPDRTNSPLHF.